The 2 T cell receptor beta chains presented below share a single source sample, sequenced in a study of blood T cell repertoires in COVID-19. The method was immunoSEQ multiplex PCR; TCRdb's version includes in-frame clones alone and lacks a portion of them. Among 200,000 to 250,000 clones, 70% to 90% were seen once, and the ten largest hold roughly 14%. Sequenced: PBMCs or T cells enriched from blood (not recorded which). Receptors originate from a woman in her forties or fifties with acute COVID-19.

The V gene is TRBV25-1, the J gene TRBJ1-2, with a possible D match to TRBD1 (5 bases). The germline V gene encodes CDR1 MGHDK and CDR2 SYGVNS. V lost 2 bases and J 7 bases, leaving 14 bases between the germline ends. The CDR3 has 14 residues. The CDR3 sequence: CASSEAQGGSGYTF. The CDR3 DNA reads TGTGCCAGCAGTGAAGCGCAGGGAGGTAGTGGCTACACCTTC.

The chain uses TRBV6-4 and TRBJ2-1, with TRBD2 matching 9 bases. The CDR3 has 15 amino acids. The J segment lost 6 bases and the V segment lost 4 bases, leaving 7 bases of the junction unmatched. From germline, CDR1 is MRHNA and CDR2 SNTAGT. Written as DNA, the CDR3 is TGTGCCAGCAGTGTCGGGGCGGGAGGGGCCAATGAGCAGTTCTTC. This sequence encodes CASSVGAGGANEQFF.